The 24 T cell receptor beta chains given below trace back to one sample, sequenced in a study of T cell responses to AZD1222 COVID-19 vaccine (dated by TCRdb to the early 2020s). The library relied on the immunoSEQ multiplex PCR assay. TCRdb took over this immuneACCESS table, retaining in-frame rearrangements with V and J assigned. Such tables are incomplete; in checked studies, under half of the missing clones stem from an unresolved V gene, and the remainder is unexplained. The sample profile shows roughly 100,000 clones; just over 90% of them were found once. Around 8.3% of the sample goes to the ten largest clones. This sample's time point label indicates: about 28 days (+/-7) after the second vaccine dose. The sample here was peripheral blood, taken 28 days after the second AZD1222 dose. The receptors shown here come from an adult who received the AZD1222 COVID-19 vaccine.

This chain joins TRBV5-1 and TRBJ1-2, with D perhaps matching TRBD1 (6 bases). V lost 0 bases to trimming and J lost 2 bases, with 8 bases between them. Germline CDR1 reads SGHRS; CDR2 reads YFSETQ. This CDR3 is built from 14 residues. CDR3 nucleotides: TGCGCCAGCAGCTTGGATCAGGGGAACTATGGCTACACCTTC. Translated, it gives CASSLDQGNYGYTF.

The chain couples TRBV25-1 to TRBJ1-1; possibly TRBD1 for D (5 bases). Germline loops: CDR1 MGHDK, CDR2 SYGVNS. The ends were cut back, 0 bases at V and 2 bases at J, with 10 bases in the middle. This CDR3 is 15 amino acids long. In DNA form, the CDR3 reads TGTGCCAGCAGTGAATATGGGGCACGCAACACTGAAGCTTTCTTT. Its protein product is CASSEYGARNTEAFF.

The V call is TRBV10-3, the J call TRBJ1-4; TRBD1 is a possible D gene (5 bases). The CDR3 consists of 14 residues. Germline V gene sequence: CDR1 ENHRY, CDR2 SYGVKD. Trimming took 5 bases from V and 3 from J, leaving 10 bases between them. The CDR3 sequence: CAISPGGANEKLFF. DNA for the CDR3: TGTGCCATCAGTCCGGGAGGGGCTAATGAAAAACTGTTTTTT.

In DNA, the CDR3 is TGTGCCAGCAGTGAAAGCCGAGGGCAGGCATATCAGCCCCAGCATTTT. Encoded protein: CASSESRGQAYQPQHF. The chain joins TRBV6-1 to TRBJ1-5; D not certain. CDR1 and CDR2 (germline): MNHNS, SASEGT. The ends were cut back, 2 bases at V and 5 bases at J, with 16 bases in the middle. The CDR3 loop spans 16 amino acids.

The V gene is TRBV18, the J gene TRBJ2-5, with D perhaps TRBD1 or TRBD2 (6 bases each). CDR1 is KGHSH, CDR2 LQKENI, per germline. The CDR3 is 15 residues long. V shed 4 bases and J shed 5 bases, with 17 bases lying between them. CDR3 loop: CASSLDQTGGETQYF. For the CDR3, the DNA is TGTGCCAGCTCACTGGACCAGACAGGAGGGGAGACCCAGTACTTC.

The chain is built from TRBV4-2 and TRBJ1-4, with TRBD1 matching 7 bases. The germline V gene encodes CDR1 LGHNA and CDR2 YNFKEQ. The CDR3 totals 15 residues. V lost 4 bases, J lost 3 bases, and 5 bases stayed unmatched. The CDR3 sequence: CASSRDSMPNEKLFF. CDR3 bases: TGTGCCAGCAGCCGGGACAGTATGCCTAATGAAAAACTGTTTTTT.

J is TRBJ2-5 and V is TRBV18, with D possibly matching TRBD1 (6 bases). The CDR3 runs to 15 residues. Germline-derived CDR1 and CDR2 are KGHSH and LQKENI. V was trimmed by 1 base and J by 4 bases, leaving 13 bases between them. CDR3 in amino acids: CASSPLPGQSETQYF. CDR3 nucleotides: TGTGCCAGCTCACCACTCCCGGGACAATCAGAGACCCAGTACTTC. Together with reference TRBV18 and TRBJ2-5, the CDR3 gives the full variable domain: NAGVMQNPRHLVRRRGQEARLRCSPMKGHSHVYWYRQLPEEGLKFMVYLQKENIIDESGMPKERFSAEFPKEGPSILRIQQVVRGDSAAYFCASSPLPGQSETQYFGPGTRLLVL.

This chain joins TRBV6-5 and TRBJ2-7, with TRBD1 matching over 8 bases. Germline CDR1 reads MNHEY; CDR2 reads SVGAGI. The ends lost 11 bases at V and 4 bases at J; junction bases unmatched: 16. The CDR3 consists of 15 residues. CDR3 DNA: TGTGCCCTCAAACCGGGGACAGGTGTTTTTTACGAGCAGTACTTC. Its protein product is CALKPGTGVFYEQYF.

J is TRBJ2-7 and V is TRBV27; D is undetermined. V lost 1 base and J 3 bases, leaving 7 bases between the germline ends. Germline V gene data show CDR1 as MNHEY and CDR2 as SMNVEV (reference sequence). The CDR3 runs to 13 residues. Here the CDR3 DNA reads TGTGCCAGCAGTTTATACGGCGACTACGAGCAGTACTTC. It codes for CASSLYGDYEQYF.

The chain couples TRBV10-2 to TRBJ2-3; no reliable D call. Deletions cut 4 bases from V and 0 bases from J, with 11 bases between. The CDR3 has 15 amino acids. The germline V gene has CDR1 WSHSY and CDR2 SAAADI. The CDR3 spells CASSVGNPSTDTQYF. The CDR3 nucleotides read TGCGCCAGCAGTGTTGGAAACCCTAGCACAGATACGCAGTATTTT.

This chain links TRBV21-1 with TRBJ2-1. TRBV21-1 is a pseudogene. CDR3 length equals 15 residues. The DNA of the CDR3 is TGTGCCAGCAGCAAAGGAGGAGACAAACCCAATGAGCAGTTCTTC. Residues: CASSKGGDKPNEQFF.

The chain links TRBV7-2 to TRBJ2-7, with D possibly matching TRBD2 (6 bases). Germline V gives CDR1 SGHTA, CDR2 FQGNSA. The CDR3 has 15 amino acids. V lost 2 bases, J lost 2 bases, and 13 bases lay in between. The CDR3 region has the DNA TGTGCCAGCAGCTTAATGTTCGGGGGTACCTACGAGCAGTACTTC. Translation gives CASSLMFGGTYEQYF.

V usage is TRBV3-1 (or the pseudogene TRBV3-2) and J usage is TRBJ2-2; D is unresolved. The V end was cut by 0 bases, the J end by 7 bases, with 12 bases between. CDR3 length: 15 amino acids. From germline, CDR1 is LGHDT and CDR2 YNNKEL (reference sequence). The CDR3 spells CASSQDRSFYGELFF. The DNA for the CDR3 is TGTGCCAGCAGCCAAGACAGAAGTTTCTACGGGGAGCTGTTTTTT.

This clone has a handful of counts. The rearrangement links TRBV27 to TRBJ2-5; TRBD1 matches 7 bases. This CDR3 comprises 14 residues. V lost 6 bases and J lost 2; bases outside the gene matches: 6. CDR1 is MNHEY and CDR2 is SMNVEV in the germline V gene (reference sequence). The CDR3 nucleotides read TGTGCCAGCAGCCGACAGGGTGTGCAAGAGACCCAGTACTTC. Translated, it gives CASSRQGVQETQYF.

The chain is built from TRBV28 and TRBJ2-7, with TRBD2 matching over 10 bases. V lost 5 bases to trimming and J lost 6 bases; unmatched junction nucleotides: 7. This CDR3 contains 14 residues. Germline CDR1 is MDHEN and CDR2 is SYDVKM. The CDR3 DNA reads as TGTGCCAGCAGTGGAGGACTAGCGGTGGGCGAGCAGTACTTC. Encoded protein: CASSGGLAVGEQYF.

This rearrangement joins TRBV2 to TRBJ1-5; D gene uncertain. Trimming removed 9 bases at V and 4 bases at J, with 16 bases between. There are 14 residues in the CDR3. Germline V lookup: CDR1 SNHLY, CDR2 FYNNEI. This CDR3 reads CASAGLDENQPQHF. The CDR3, as DNA: TGTGCCAGTGCAGGACTCGACGAGAATCAGCCCCAGCATTTT.

The count of this clone is one. The chain carries TRBV11-2 and TRBJ2-7; D ambiguous. Trimming took off 5 bases at V and 0 bases at J, with 11 bases between the two ends. The CDR3 sequence is 14 residues long. CDR1 and CDR2 (germline): SGHAT, FQNNGV. The CDR3: CASSPRKGSYEQYF. CDR3 sequence (DNA): TGTGCCAGCAGCCCTAGAAAGGGCTCCTACGAGCAGTACTTC.

The chain couples TRBV2 to TRBJ1-6; D ambiguous. The length of the CDR3 is 16 residues. Per the germline V gene, CDR1 is SNHLY and CDR2 is FYNNEI. The ends were cut back, 4 bases at V and 0 bases at J, with 10 bases in the middle. The CDR3 spells CASSVTQSSYNSPLHF. CDR3 DNA: TGTGCCAGCAGTGTAACCCAGAGCTCCTATAATTCACCCCTCCACTTT.

The CDR3 loop reads CASSVSSGDEQFF. The CDR3 coding sequence is TGTGCCAGCTCAGTATCTAGCGGTGATGAGCAGTTCTTC. J is TRBJ2-1 and V is TRBV18; 7 positions match TRBD2. The V and J ends lost 5 bases and 8 bases, in that order; junction bases with no gene match: 6. Per the germline V gene, CDR1 is KGHSH and CDR2 is LQKENI. The CDR3 is made up of 13 amino acids.

The chain recombines TRBV12-3 or TRBV12-4 with TRBJ2-7; 11 bases are shared with TRBD1. V dropped 4 bases and J dropped 6; count of bases not matched to a gene: 2. The CDR3 totals 13 residues. CDR3 sequence (DNA): TGTGCCAGCAGTTCGGGACAGGGGGGCGAGCAGTACTTC. Protein product: CASSSGQGGEQYF.

This clone appeared a few times. The CDR3 here is CASSFSPRGPNEQFF. The DNA of the CDR3 is TGTGCCAGCAGCTTTTCCCCCCGAGGCCCCAATGAGCAGTTCTTC. V gene TRBV7-2 combines with J gene TRBJ2-1; D gene uncertain. The ends were cut back, 3 bases at V and 6 bases at J, with 15 bases in the middle. CDR3 length: 15 residues. Germline V gene sequence: CDR1 SGHTA, CDR2 FQGNSA.

The chain carries TRBV5-1 and TRBJ1-5, with a tentative D call TRBD1 (5 bases). Germline CDR1 and CDR2: SGHRS and YFSETQ. The CDR3 covers 16 residues. The V end lost 0 bases, the J end lost 1 base, and 11 bases lay between the germline ends. The CDR3 here is CASSLEGQGSNQPQHF. The CDR3 DNA follows: TGCGCCAGCAGCTTGGAGGGTCAGGGAAGCAATCAGCCCCAGCATTTT.

The chain's CDR3 is CASSFRTGTINTEAFF. The CDR3, as DNA: TGTGCCAGCAGCTTTAGGACAGGGACCATCAACACTGAAGCTTTCTTT. The chain has TRBV3-1 (or the pseudogene TRBV3-2) and TRBJ1-1, with 8 bases matching TRBD1. Unmatched junction bases numbered 10, after V lost 5 bases and J lost 2 bases. Germline V gene data show CDR1 as LGHDT and CDR2 as YNNKEL (reference sequence). The CDR3 has 16 residues.

The rearrangement uses TRBV5-4 and TRBJ2-4; perhaps TRBD1 as D (5 bases). The CDR3 has 18 amino acids. The germline V gene has CDR1 SGHNT and CDR2 YYREEE (reference sequence). V lost 2 bases and J lost 0, with 18 bases in between. The CDR3 DNA sequence: TGTGCCAGCAGCTTTGGTGGGGCGTTTGACCTAGCCAAAAACATTCAGTACTTC. Translating it yields CASSFGGAFDLAKNIQYF.